The rows below give T cell receptor beta chains drawn from one sample of a study of shared clonotypes between healthy human individuals. The protocol was immunoSEQ multiplex PCR, while the TCRdb copy is restricted to in-frame clones and leaves out a portion. The sample comprises about 680,000 clones, around 73% of which are singletons, and around 1.7% rests with the top ten. The material sequenced was memory CD4+ T cells sorted from blood. All receptors derive from a young woman in good health. Each CDR3 is given with its conserved first and last residue. Each record gives: clone size, V gene, J gene, CDR3 length, D gene, CDR3 DNA, CDR3 protein. The D gene is left open where the match is weak. For some rows the clone size is stated as once, few or many, or as a class when expanded; others skip it.

clone_size: few; v_call: TRBV27; j_call: TRBJ2-2; cdr3_length: 15; d_call: TRBD2; cdr3_nt: TGTGCCAGCAGTTCCGGACTAGCGAACACCGGGGAGCTGTTTTTT; cdr3_aa: CASSSGLANTGELFF
clone_size: .; v_call: TRBV6-1; j_call: TRBJ1-1; cdr3_length: 15; d_call: .; cdr3_nt: TGTGCCAGCAGTGAAGCGAGCACATATGTCGCTGAAGCTTTCTTT; cdr3_aa: CASSEASTYVAEAFF
clone_size: .; v_call: TRBV9; j_call: TRBJ2-1; cdr3_length: 15; d_call: .; cdr3_nt: TGTGCCAGCAGCGTAGGGTCGAGCTCCTACAATGAGCAGTTCTTC; cdr3_aa: CASSVGSSSYNEQFF
clone_size: .; v_call: TRBV7-9; j_call: TRBJ2-3; cdr3_length: 14; d_call: .; cdr3_nt: TGTGCCAGCAGCTTAGGACAGTCCACAGATACGCAGTATTTT; cdr3_aa: CASSLGQSTDTQYF
clone_size: .; v_call: TRBV7-2; j_call: TRBJ2-5; cdr3_length: 15; d_call: .; cdr3_nt: TGTGCCAGCAGACGGGGGCGTACTAACCAAGAGACCCAGTACTTC; cdr3_aa: CASRRGRTNQETQYF
clone_size: once; v_call: TRBV7-6; j_call: TRBJ2-5; cdr3_length: 15; d_call: .; cdr3_nt: TGTGCCAGCAGCCCGACCTATGGGTCGTGGGAGACCCAGTACTTC; cdr3_aa: CASSPTYGSWETQYF
clone_size: .; v_call: TRBV6-1; j_call: TRBJ2-1; cdr3_length: 15; d_call: TRBD2; cdr3_nt: TGTGCCAGCAGTGATCTAGCGGGAGGGCCCAATGAGCAGTTCTTC; cdr3_aa: CASSDLAGGPNEQFF
clone_size: .; v_call: TRBV7-2; j_call: TRBJ2-7; cdr3_length: 14; d_call: .; cdr3_nt: TGTGCCAGCAGCCTCCGGACTCCTACCTACGAGCAGTACTTC; cdr3_aa: CASSLRTPTYEQYF
clone_size: .; v_call: TRBV5-1; j_call: TRBJ2-5; cdr3_length: 16; d_call: TRBD1; cdr3_nt: TGCGCCAGCAGCCACCCCCGACAGGGGGGTCGGGAGACCCAGTACTTC; cdr3_aa: CASSHPRQGGRETQYF
clone_size: .; v_call: TRBV5-1; j_call: TRBJ2-3; cdr3_length: 16; d_call: .; cdr3_nt: TGCGCCAGCAGCTTGCCCGCCGATTATAGCACAGATACGCAGTATTTT; cdr3_aa: CASSLPADYSTDTQYF
clone_size: .; v_call: TRBV5-1; j_call: TRBJ1-1; cdr3_length: 13; d_call: TRBD1; cdr3_nt: TGCGCCAGCCGACAGGGTTGGGATACTGAAGCTTTCTTT; cdr3_aa: CASRQGWDTEAFF
clone_size: .; v_call: TRBV5-1; j_call: TRBJ2-3; cdr3_length: 16; d_call: TRBD1; cdr3_nt: TGCGCCAGCAGCTCCACTGGACAGGGGGACACAGATACGCAGTATTTT; cdr3_aa: CASSSTGQGDTDTQYF
clone_size: .; v_call: TRBV30; j_call: TRBJ2-2; cdr3_length: 15; d_call: .; cdr3_nt: TGTGCCTGGAGTATGTGGGGGAGGAGTAACGGGGAGCTGTTTTTT; cdr3_aa: CAWSMWGRSNGELFF
clone_size: once; v_call: TRBV6-5; j_call: TRBJ1-2; cdr3_length: 14; d_call: .; cdr3_nt: TGTGCCAGCAGTAATCCCGAAGGTATAGGAGGCTACACCTTC; cdr3_aa: CASSNPEGIGGYTF
clone_size: .; v_call: TRBV5-5; j_call: TRBJ1-4; cdr3_length: 15; d_call: .; cdr3_nt: TGTGCCAGCAGCCCGGGAGGGACCGAAAATGAAAAACTGTTTTTT; cdr3_aa: CASSPGGTENEKLFF
clone_size: .; v_call: TRBV28; j_call: TRBJ1-5; cdr3_length: 17; d_call: TRBD1; cdr3_nt: TGTGCCAGCAGCCCAGTTGGAGCCGGGACAGGGGAACAGCCCCAGCATTTT; cdr3_aa: CASSPVGAGTGEQPQHF
clone_size: .; v_call: TRBV28; j_call: TRBJ2-1; cdr3_length: 12; d_call: .; cdr3_nt: TGTGCCAGCAGTCAAAATCTTGGGGAGCAGTTCTTC; cdr3_aa: CASSQNLGEQFF
clone_size: .; v_call: TRBV7-9; j_call: TRBJ1-5; cdr3_length: 14; d_call: .; cdr3_nt: TGTGCCAGCAGCCCACCAGGACTGTATCAGCCCCAGCATTTT; cdr3_aa: CASSPPGLYQPQHF
clone_size: .; v_call: TRBV5-1; j_call: TRBJ1-1; cdr3_length: 15; d_call: TRBD1; cdr3_nt: TGCGCCAGCAGCCAGGGACAGGGATGGGACACTGAAGCTTTCTTT; cdr3_aa: CASSQGQGWDTEAFF
clone_size: few; v_call: TRBV6-4; j_call: TRBJ2-3; cdr3_length: 15; d_call: TRBD2; cdr3_nt: TGTGCCAGCAGTGGACTAGCGGGAAGCACAGATACGCAGTATTTT; cdr3_aa: CASSGLAGSTDTQYF
clone_size: once; v_call: TRBV5-1; j_call: TRBJ2-3; cdr3_length: 16; d_call: TRBD2; cdr3_nt: TGCGCCAGCAGCTTATCCGGGACTAGATTACCAGATACGCAGTATTTT; cdr3_aa: CASSLSGTRLPDTQYF
clone_size: .; v_call: TRBV7-9; j_call: TRBJ2-6; cdr3_length: 15; d_call: .; cdr3_nt: TGTGCCAGCAGCTTCGGGGGAGGTGGGGCCAACGTCCTGACTTTC; cdr3_aa: CASSFGGGGANVLTF
clone_size: .; v_call: TRBV7-2; j_call: TRBJ2-3; cdr3_length: 12; d_call: .; cdr3_nt: TGTGCCAGCAGCTCCTTCACAGATACGCAGTATTTT; cdr3_aa: CASSSFTDTQYF
clone_size: .; v_call: TRBV19; j_call: TRBJ1-5; cdr3_length: 15; d_call: .; cdr3_nt: TGTGCCAGTAGAACCGTACAGGGATTCAGTCAGCCCCAGCATTTT; cdr3_aa: CASRTVQGFSQPQHF
clone_size: .; v_call: TRBV29-1; j_call: TRBJ2-1; cdr3_length: 10; d_call: .; cdr3_nt: TGCAGCGTTTTCCACAATGAGCAGTTCTTC; cdr3_aa: CSVFHNEQFF
clone_size: .; v_call: TRBV28; j_call: TRBJ1-5; cdr3_length: 13; d_call: .; cdr3_nt: TGTGCCAGCAGTTGGGGAAGCAATCAGCCCCAGCATTTT; cdr3_aa: CASSWGSNQPQHF
clone_size: few; v_call: TRBV27; j_call: TRBJ2-5; cdr3_length: 13; d_call: TRBD1; cdr3_nt: TGTGCCAGCGGACGACAGGGGGTTGAGACCCAGTACTTC; cdr3_aa: CASGRQGVETQYF
clone_size: few; v_call: TRBV5-5; j_call: TRBJ2-1; cdr3_length: 13; d_call: .; cdr3_nt: TGTGCCAGCAGCTTTTTCCAGTACAATGAGCAGTTCTTC; cdr3_aa: CASSFFQYNEQFF
clone_size: .; v_call: TRBV28; j_call: TRBJ1-4; cdr3_length: 14; d_call: TRBD1; cdr3_nt: TGTGCCAGCAGTAGACAGGGGGCTTATGAAAAACTGTTTTTT; cdr3_aa: CASSRQGAYEKLFF
clone_size: .; v_call: TRBV5-5; j_call: TRBJ1-3; cdr3_length: 13; d_call: .; cdr3_nt: TGTGCCAGCAGCGTAGGGCCTGGAAACACCATATATTTT; cdr3_aa: CASSVGPGNTIYF
clone_size: few; v_call: TRBV27; j_call: TRBJ2-1; cdr3_length: 14; d_call: TRBD2; cdr3_nt: TGTGCCAGCAGTTCACTAGCGGGAGTCGATGAGCAGTTCTTC; cdr3_aa: CASSSLAGVDEQFF
clone_size: .; v_call: TRBV18; j_call: TRBJ2-7; cdr3_length: 16; d_call: TRBD1; cdr3_nt: TGTGCCAGCTCACAAGGGACAGGTCTAAGTGTGCGCGAGCAGTACTTC; cdr3_aa: CASSQGTGLSVREQYF
clone_size: .; v_call: TRBV18; j_call: TRBJ1-5; cdr3_length: 18; d_call: TRBD1; cdr3_nt: TGTGCCAGCTCACCACCCGGGACAGGGGGACTAATCAATCAGCCCCAGCATTTT; cdr3_aa: CASSPPGTGGLINQPQHF
clone_size: few; v_call: TRBV27; j_call: TRBJ2-1; cdr3_length: 13; d_call: .; cdr3_nt: TGTGCCAGCAGTTTATGGGTTCAGGATGAGCAGTTCTTC; cdr3_aa: CASSLWVQDEQFF
clone_size: .; v_call: TRBV7-7; j_call: TRBJ2-5; cdr3_length: 13; d_call: TRBD1; cdr3_nt: TGTGCCAGCAGCGTGACAGGGTCGGAGACCCAGTACTTC; cdr3_aa: CASSVTGSETQYF
clone_size: .; v_call: TRBV28; j_call: TRBJ1-1; cdr3_length: 16; d_call: TRBD1; cdr3_nt: TGTGCCAGCAGGGACCCGGGACAGTCCTTGAACACTGAAGCTTTCTTT; cdr3_aa: CASRDPGQSLNTEAFF
clone_size: .; v_call: TRBV5-1; j_call: TRBJ2-2; cdr3_length: 15; d_call: TRBD1; cdr3_nt: TGCGCCAGCAGCTTTGGGGCAGGGGGCATCGGGGAGCTGTTTTTT; cdr3_aa: CASSFGAGGIGELFF
clone_size: .; v_call: TRBV6-6; j_call: TRBJ2-1; cdr3_length: 14; d_call: .; cdr3_nt: TGTGCCAGCAGTACGGGGCACGGTAAAGGCGAGCAGTTCTTC; cdr3_aa: CASSTGHGKGEQFF
clone_size: .; v_call: TRBV2; j_call: TRBJ2-2; cdr3_length: 14; d_call: .; cdr3_nt: TGTGCCAGCAGGGAGGGACCATGGGCCGGGGAGCTGTTTTTT; cdr3_aa: CASREGPWAGELFF
clone_size: .; v_call: TRBV29-1; j_call: TRBJ2-7; cdr3_length: 13; d_call: .; cdr3_nt: TGCAGCGTTGGCGAACGGTGGGCCTACGAGCAGTACTTC; cdr3_aa: CSVGERWAYEQYF
clone_size: .; v_call: TRBV15; j_call: TRBJ1-1; cdr3_length: 13; d_call: .; cdr3_nt: TGTGCCACCAGCATACAAGTGAACACTGAAGCTTTCTTT; cdr3_aa: CATSIQVNTEAFF
clone_size: .; v_call: TRBV5-1; j_call: TRBJ2-1; cdr3_length: 16; d_call: .; cdr3_nt: TGCGCCAGCAGAGTGGGGCCGTCGAACTCTTACAATGAGCAGTTCTTC; cdr3_aa: CASRVGPSNSYNEQFF
clone_size: .; v_call: TRBV25-1; j_call: TRBJ2-1; cdr3_length: 15; d_call: .; cdr3_nt: TGTGCCAGCAGCCCGGGGTTAGCGGAGTACAATGAGCAGTTCTTC; cdr3_aa: CASSPGLAEYNEQFF
clone_size: few; v_call: TRBV6-1; j_call: TRBJ2-1; cdr3_length: 14; d_call: TRBD2; cdr3_nt: TGTGCCAGCAGTACTAGCGGGAGTGGAAATGAGCAGTTCTTC; cdr3_aa: CASSTSGSGNEQFF
clone_size: .; v_call: TRBV5-4; j_call: TRBJ2-1; cdr3_length: 20; d_call: TRBD2; cdr3_nt: TGTGCCAGCAGCCGAAAAATTGGGACTAGCGGGAGGGCCTCACGCAATGAGCAGTTCTTC; cdr3_aa: CASSRKIGTSGRASRNEQFF
clone_size: .; v_call: TRBV11-2; j_call: TRBJ1-1; cdr3_length: 16; d_call: .; cdr3_nt: TGTGCCAGCAGCTTAGGGCAGAGTCTGGGTGTAGCTGAAGCTTTCTTT; cdr3_aa: CASSLGQSLGVAEAFF
clone_size: once; v_call: TRBV2; j_call: TRBJ2-1; cdr3_length: 13; d_call: .; cdr3_nt: TGTGCCAGCAGTACCGGAACCTACAATGAGCAGTTCTTC; cdr3_aa: CASSTGTYNEQFF
clone_size: .; v_call: TRBV5-6; j_call: TRBJ1-4; cdr3_length: 16; d_call: .; cdr3_nt: TGTGCCAGCAGCTATCGGGACGGAGCAACTAATGAAAAACTGTTTTTT; cdr3_aa: CASSYRDGATNEKLFF
clone_size: .; v_call: TRBV27; j_call: TRBJ2-6; cdr3_length: 19; d_call: .; cdr3_nt: TGTGCCAGCAGCCAACGGGGGAGCGGCAGCTACTCTGGGGCCAACGTCCTGACTTTC; cdr3_aa: CASSQRGSGSYSGANVLTF
clone_size: .; v_call: TRBV25-1; j_call: TRBJ2-1; cdr3_length: 16; d_call: TRBD2; cdr3_nt: TGTGCCAGCAGTGAGGTACTAGCGGGAGGTAGCAATGAGCAGTTCTTC; cdr3_aa: CASSEVLAGGSNEQFF
clone_size: .; v_call: TRBV5-1; j_call: TRBJ1-3; cdr3_length: 15; d_call: TRBD1; cdr3_nt: TGCGCCAGCAGCCCGGGACAGGGAGGAGGAAACACCATATATTTT; cdr3_aa: CASSPGQGGGNTIYF
clone_size: .; v_call: TRBV5-4; j_call: TRBJ2-7; cdr3_length: 13; d_call: .; cdr3_nt: TGTGCCAGCAGCGCCGGGCCCTCCAACGAGCAGTACTTC; cdr3_aa: CASSAGPSNEQYF
clone_size: .; v_call: TRBV5-1; j_call: TRBJ2-6; cdr3_length: 17; d_call: TRBD1; cdr3_nt: TGCGCCAGCAGTCGACAGGGGGTTACTGGTGGGGCCAACGTCCTGACTTTC; cdr3_aa: CASSRQGVTGGANVLTF
clone_size: .; v_call: TRBV10-3; j_call: TRBJ2-7; cdr3_length: 15; d_call: TRBD2; cdr3_nt: TGTGCCATCAGTGCAGGGACTAGCGGGTCCTACGAGCAGTACTTC; cdr3_aa: CAISAGTSGSYEQYF
clone_size: .; v_call: TRBV7-2; j_call: TRBJ2-4; cdr3_length: 14; d_call: TRBD1; cdr3_nt: TGTGCCAGCAGCTTAGCCCGCGGACAGGGAGAAGCGTACTTC; cdr3_aa: CASSLARGQGEAYF
clone_size: few; v_call: TRBV6-5; j_call: TRBJ2-7; cdr3_length: 15; d_call: .; cdr3_nt: TGTGCCAGCAGCCCTAACCCGGACATCTCCTACGAGCAGTACTTC; cdr3_aa: CASSPNPDISYEQYF